This T cell receptor beta chain comes out of a study of monozygotic twins with inflammatory bowel disease. The study's findings and limits: Relative clonotype sharing with others was diminished in IBD patients versus healthy twins, particularly with disease activity. Among the T cells, different subtypes could not be distinguished.

The CDR3 spans 16 residues. Germline-derived CDR1 and CDR2 are SGHVS and FQNEAQ. After re-calling the 5' RACE reads, TCRdb lists one entry per CDR3 protein, DNA absent. The data show around 190,000 distinct CDR3 sequences, and the top ten clones hold roughly 1.7%. One blood sample of approximately 2.7 ml was taken from each donor. To note about this clonotype: The antigen is not known.

The chain joins TRBV7-8 to TRBJ2-5; TCRdb indicates TRBD2, and absent DNA this call remains unverified. The TCR originated in a human donor with ulcerative colitis or Crohn's disease, or a healthy co-twin of an affected twin (not recorded which). Material for sequencing was blood. CDR3 loop: CASSLGGGQPQETQYF.